Many counts were recorded for the clone carrying this T cell receptor beta chain. Its antigen is currently unknown. These data come from a study of CD8 T cells in ankylosing spondylitis. TCRdb processed the 5' RACE reads anew with MiXCR; each CDR3 protein has one entry. The sample records about 750,000 distinct CDR3 sequences, around 20% being singletons. Study-level findings and limits: Researchers report that disease-linked clones proved CD8+ and relatively rare in peripheral blood. What seemed typical of ankylosing spondylitis blood was a TCR beta motif built from roughly 8 highly homologous variants.

The length of the CDR3 is 16 residues. The germline gives CDR1 MGHRA, CDR2 YSYEKL. The ends were cut back, 4 bases at V and 9 bases at J, with 19 bases in the middle. The receptor was isolated from a male donor with ankylosing spondylitis. The J gene is TRBJ1-6, the V gene TRBV4-1; a weak D match, TRBD1 (5 bases). The sequencing input was blood, either unsorted or a sorted T cell fraction (not recorded which). The CDR3 protein is CASSRDRDPGFSPLHF. The CDR3 coding sequence is TGCGCCAGCAGCCGAGACCGGGACCCAGGATTTTCACCCCTCCACTTT.